This TCR beta chain came from a study of cytomegalovirus exposure and HLA in healthy donors. The wider study: As released early, the data held 75 million to 90 million unique TCRs from HLA-typed donors.

The CDR3 runs to 16 residues. J was trimmed by 5 bases and V by 0 bases; bases with no gene match: 5. Germline values: CDR1 SGHNT, CDR2 YYREEE (reference sequence). Study outcomes and limitations: Presence/absence analyses assumed roughly uniform sequencing depth across donors, which may not hold. Per published accounts, TCR beta sequences correctly predicted the HLA-A and HLA-B alleles of most subjects. Previous analysis showed most TCR beta V segments were productive about 87% or about 30% of the time.

PCR was performed using 60 Vbeta and 13 Jbeta primers. TCRdb keeps only in-frame clones here, not all; method: immunoSEQ multiplex PCR. The sample holds approximately 160,000 clones, 77% seen once. To note about this clone: Its specificity is not known.

The receptor was isolated from a woman aged 25-40 years in good health and CMV-seropositive. Sequencing was done on a sample of PBMCs. The chain has TRBV5-4 and TRBJ2-3; 11 nucleotides align to TRBD2. CDR3 nucleotide sequence: TGTGCCAGCAGCTTGGTGACGGGGACTAGCGGAGATACGCAGTATTTT. This codes for CASSLVTGTSGDTQYF.